A single sample is the source of the 28 T cell receptor beta chains below, sequenced in a study of T cells in Graves' hyperthyroidism and ophthalmopathy. Template material for amplifying TCR beta CDR3 regions consisted of RNA transcripts. With the HTBI primer set, the TCR CDR3 went through a first round of RT-PCR. TCRdb reprocessed the multiplex PCR reads with MiXCR, giving one entry per CDR3 protein. The data hold 550,000 to 800,000 distinct CDR3 sequences, with 17% observed a single time. The source material was blood. The receptors were sampled from a man aged 45 to 65 with Graves' hyperthyroidism.

With regard to this clonotype: Its ends do not fully match the called genes, so a read error is possible. The chain combines TRBV6-1 with TRBJ1-1; D is ambiguous. This CDR3 has 13 residues. Looked up from germline, CDR1 is MNHNS and CDR2 is SASEGT. DNA of the CDR3: TGTGCCAGCAGCGTAGACGTGAACACTGAAGCCTTCTTT. The encoded protein is CASSVDVNTEAFF.

This clonotype was recorded at least ten times. CDR3 amino acids: CASEGDNYGYTF. The CDR3 nucleotides read TGTGCCAGCGAAGGGGATAACTATGGCTACACCTTC. V gene TRBV6-2 or TRBV6-3 combines with J gene TRBJ1-2, with a weak D call TRBD1 (5 bases). Trimming removed 8 bases at V and 1 base at J, with 8 bases between. CDR1 MNHEY and CDR2 SVGEGT come from the germline V gene. The CDR3 contains 12 residues.

The chain combines TRBV29-1 with TRBJ1-4, with D maybe TRBD1 (5 bases). V was trimmed by 0 bases and J by 7 bases, leaving 9 bases between them. This CDR3 contains 13 residues. Looked up from germline, CDR1 is SQVTM and CDR2 is ANQGSEA. The CDR3 DNA sequence: TGCAGCGTTGAAGAGGGGGGTACTGAAAAACTGTTTTTT. Its translation: CSVEEGGTEKLFF.

This clonotype was seen repeatedly, ten times or more. The chain recombines TRBV10-3 with TRBJ2-5; no clear D. V dropped 0 bases and J dropped 5 bases, with 10 bases sitting between them. The CDR3 extends over 14 amino acids. The V gene's germline CDR1 is ENHRY and CDR2 SYGVKD. The CDR3 DNA reads as TGTGCCATCAGTGAGTCAAGCAATACGGAGACCCAGTACTTC. It specifies CAISESSNTETQYF.

The chain combines TRBV24-1 with TRBJ2-1; the match to TRBD1 covers 8 bases. V shed 9 bases, J shed 8 bases, and the junction held 5 bases outside the gene matches. CDR3 size: 12 residues. Germline loops: CDR1 KGHDR, CDR2 SFDVKD. The CDR3 region has the DNA TGTGCCACCGGACAGGGAGCGGATGAGCAGTTCTTC. Translation: CATGQGADEQFF.

The chain uses TRBV30 and TRBJ1-1, with D perhaps matching TRBD1 (5 bases). The V end was cut by 4 bases, the J end by 2 bases, with 17 bases between. Germline CDR1 GTSNPN, CDR2 SVGIG (reference sequence). The CDR3 contains 15 residues. The chain's CDR3 is CAWKIQGVRNTEAFF. The CDR3 coding sequence is TGTGCCTGGAAAATCCAGGGCGTACGTAACACTGAAGCTTTCTTT.

V usage is TRBV20-1 and J usage is TRBJ2-1; 7 nucleotides align to TRBD2. The CDR3 contains 15 residues. V was clipped by 0 bases and J by 7 bases; unmatched bases: 9. Germline CDR1 is DFQATT and CDR2 is SNEGSKA (reference sequence). CDR3 residues: CSARDRVGTTNEQFF. The CDR3 DNA follows: TGCAGTGCTAGAGATAGAGTTGGGACTACGAATGAGCAGTTCTTC.

This clonotype was counted many times. The chain is built from TRBV3-1 and TRBJ1-1; 8 positions match TRBD1. Germline assignment: CDR1 LGHDT and CDR2 YNNKEL (reference sequence). With 1 base clipped from V and 0 bases from J, the junction kept 1 base outside the gene matches. The CDR3 is made up of 15 amino acids. CDR3 bases: TGTGCCAGCAGCCAAGGGACAGGGATGAACACTGAAGCTTTCTTT. This sequence encodes CASSQGTGMNTEAFF.

In its sample, this clonotype was seen many times. The genes are TRBV19 and TRBJ1-1; D call uncertain. Germline values: CDR1 LNHDA, CDR2 SQIVND (reference sequence). The CDR3 covers 13 residues. Trimming took off 9 bases at V and 5 bases at J, with 16 bases between the two ends. CDR3 sequence: CASRASLGTEAFF. CDR3 DNA sequence: TGTGCCAGCCGGGCCTCCCTCGGGACTGAAGCTTTCTTT.

V usage is TRBV2 and J usage is TRBJ1-4; TRBD1 is a possible D gene (6 bases). The CDR3 spans 15 residues. V dropped 5 bases and J dropped 4 bases, with 14 bases sitting between them. CDR1 is SNHLY, CDR2 FYNNEI, per germline. The CDR3, as DNA: TGTGCCAGCAGTAGGAGGGGGGACGGTAATGAAAAACTGTTTTTT. Protein: CASSRRGDGNEKLFF. Full variable domain (missing parts from reference TRBV2 and TRBJ1-4): EPEVTQTPSHQVTQMGQEVILRCVPISNHLYFYWYRQILGQKVEFLVSFYNNEISEKSEIFDDQFSVERPDGSNFTLKIRSTKLEDSAMYFCASSRRGDGNEKLFFGSGTQLSVL.

This clonotype was seen at least ten times. The chain uses TRBV6-1 and TRBJ2-7, with 8 positions matching TRBD1. The J segment lost 2 bases and the V segment lost 7 bases, leaving 4 bases of the junction unmatched. The CDR3 spans 13 residues. Germline values: CDR1 MNHNS, CDR2 SASEGT. This CDR3 is CASIRGPTYEQYF. For the CDR3, the DNA is TGTGCCAGCATCAGGGGGCCTACCTACGAGCAGTACTTC.

Comments on this clonotype: A read error may be the cause here, since a much bigger clone is one base away. The V and J genes are TRBV27 and TRBJ2-3; 9 nucleotides match TRBD2. This CDR3 spans 16 amino acids. The germline V gene has CDR1 MNHEY and CDR2 SMNVEV (reference sequence). CDR3: CAGSPGLATSTDTQYF. The CDR3 DNA follows: TGTGCCGGCAGTCCAGGACTAGCGACTAGCACAGATACGCAGTATTTT.

The rearrangement uses TRBV9 and TRBJ2-5, with TRBD1 identical over 9 bases. Losses at the gene ends were 4 bases for V and 4 bases for J; bases not matched to a gene: 8. CDR3 length: 15 amino acids. The germline V gene has CDR1 SGDLS and CDR2 YYNGEE. This CDR3 reads CASSLQGAWGETQYF. CDR3 nucleotides: TGTGCCAGCAGCTTACAGGGGGCGTGGGGAGAGACCCAGTACTTC. Full variable domain (outside the CDR3, taken from reference TRBV9 and TRBJ2-5): DSGVTQTPKHLITATGQRVTLRCSPRSGDLSVYWYQQSLDQGLQFLIQYYNGEERAKGNILERFSAQQFPDLHSELNLSSLELGDSALYFCASSLQGAWGETQYFGPGTRLLVL.

The chain couples TRBV5-4 to TRBJ2-7, with TRBD1 as a possible D gene (6 bases). Trimming took 0 bases from V and 6 from J, leaving 10 bases between them. CDR1 and CDR2 (germline): SGHNT, YYREEE (reference sequence). This CDR3 spans 13 amino acids. As DNA, the CDR3 is TGTGCCAGCAGCTTGGGGGGGCAGACCGAGCAGTACTTC. Protein: CASSLGGQTEQYF.

This clonotype was found many times. The genes are TRBV7-2 and TRBJ2-7; no firm D call. V lost 3 bases to trimming and J lost 2 bases, with 5 bases between them. The CDR3 totals 12 residues. CDR1 and CDR2 from the germline V gene are SGHTA and FQGNSA. CDR3 residues: CASSFSPYEQYF. Here the CDR3 DNA reads TGTGCCAGCAGCTTTAGTCCCTACGAGCAGTACTTC.

In its sample, this clonotype was seen a few times. This chain joins TRBV15 and TRBJ2-7; possibly TRBD1 for D (6 bases). Germline V CDR1 and CDR2: LNHNV, YYDKDF (reference sequence). This CDR3 comprises 14 residues. V lost 7 bases, J lost 4 bases, and 17 bases lay in between. The CDR3 DNA follows: TGTGCCACCACAACCACCACAGGGAATTACGAGCAGTACTTC. It is translated as CATTTTTGNYEQYF.

In its sample, this clonotype was seen a few times. CDR3 in DNA: TGTGCCAGCACCCGATCAGGGGACGTAGATCAGCCCCAGCATTTT. Translating it yields CASTRSGDVDQPQHF. J is TRBJ1-5 and V is TRBV4-2; D is perhaps TRBD1 (6 bases). CDR1 is LGHNA and CDR2 is YNFKEQ in the germline V gene. Trimming cost V 7 bases and J 5 bases, with 18 bases left between them. This CDR3 region has 15 residues.

A few counts support this clonotype. CDR3 nucleotide sequence: TGCAGCGTTGGACAGGCGAACACTGAAGCTTTCTTT. The encoded protein is CSVGQANTEAFF. The chain combines TRBV29-1 with TRBJ1-1; D is possibly TRBD1 (6 bases). V lost 4 bases and J lost 1, with 7 bases in between. This CDR3 spans 12 amino acids. Germline-derived CDR1 and CDR2 are SQVTM and ANQGSEA. Drawing the rest from reference TRBV29-1 and TRBJ1-1, the complete variable domain is SAVISQKPSRDICQRGTSLTIQCQVDSQVTMMFWYRQQPGQSLTLIATANQGSEATYESGFVIDKFPISRPNLTFSTLTVSNMSPEDSSIYLCSVGQANTEAFFGQGTRLTVV.

This clonotype was seen repeatedly, ten times or more. The J gene is TRBJ1-1, the V gene TRBV5-1; 7 positions match TRBD1. The CDR3 has 15 residues. Germline V gives CDR1 SGHRS, CDR2 YFSETQ. The junction had 11 bases not matched to a gene; V was cut back by 4 bases and J by 5 bases. The CDR3 protein is CASSGDRVRGTEAFF. CDR3 nucleotide sequence: TGCGCCAGCAGCGGAGACAGGGTAAGAGGAACTGAAGCTTTCTTT.

With respect to this clonotype: Compared with germline, one end of the junction differs, possibly owing to a read error. The genes are TRBV7-9 and TRBJ1-2; TRBD1 might be the D (6 bases). Germline values: CDR1 SEHNR, CDR2 FQNEAQ (reference sequence). CDR3 length equals 14 residues. The CDR3 reads CTSSETNRAGGYTF. The CDR3 DNA reads as TGTACCAGCAGCGAGACAAACAGGGCGGGTGGCTACACCTTC.

This clonotype came up many times. The chain joins TRBV28 to TRBJ1-1, with D hard to call. CDR3 length equals 13 residues. Germline V gene data show CDR1 as MDHEN and CDR2 as SYDVKM. V lost 6 bases, J lost 1 base, and 9 bases lay in between. CDR3 region: CASSGPTNTEAFF. In nucleotides, the CDR3 is TGTGCCAGCAGCGGACCGACGAACACTGAAGCTTTCTTT. Based on the CDR3 plus reference TRBV28 and TRBJ1-1, the full variable domain is DVKVTQSSRYLVKRTGEKVFLECVQDMDHENMFWYRQDPGLGLRLIYFSYDVKMKEKGDIPEGYSVSREKKERFSLILESASTNQTSMYLCASSGPTNTEAFFGQGTRLTVV.

This clonotype was detected ten times or more. V is TRBV20-1 and J is TRBJ2-1; 8 bases are shared with TRBD2. The CDR3 is 17 amino acids. Germline-derived CDR1 and CDR2 are DFQATT and SNEGSKA (reference sequence). The V and J ends lost 0 bases and 3 bases, in that order; junction bases with no gene match: 10. The CDR3 protein is CSARDLVGLAVYNEQFF. In DNA form, the CDR3 reads TGCAGTGCTAGAGATCTGGTAGGACTAGCTGTCTACAATGAGCAGTTCTTC.

This clonotype was counted at least ten times. This chain links TRBV6-1 with TRBJ2-1; 7 positions agree with TRBD1. With V trimmed by 10 bases and J by 1 base, 16 bases remained unmatched. In germline, CDR1 is MNHNS, CDR2 SASEGT. The CDR3 is made up of 17 amino acids. The CDR3 sequence is CATSQTGFGLSYNEQFF. In DNA form, the CDR3 reads TGTGCCACATCACAGACAGGGTTCGGGCTTTCCTACAATGAGCAGTTCTTC.

This rearrangement joins TRBV7-3 to TRBJ2-5; D may be TRBD2 (5 bases). Germline V CDR1 and CDR2: SGHTA, FQGTGA. V was trimmed by 1 base and J by 5 bases, leaving 8 bases between them. The CDR3 runs 13 residues. CDR3 coding DNA: TGTGCCAGCAGCTTAAATCCGGGGGAGACCCAGTACTTC. This encodes CASSLNPGETQYF.

This clonotype occurred many times. The V gene is TRBV11-3, the J gene TRBJ2-1; TRBD2 agrees at 8 bases. With V trimmed by 3 bases and J by 4 bases, 8 bases remained unmatched. The CDR3 covers 16 residues. The germline gives CDR1 SGHNT, CDR2 YENEEA. In nucleotides, the CDR3 is TGTGCCAGCAGCTTCAGATCGGGAGGGCTGTACAATGAGCAGTTCTTC. The encoded protein is CASSFRSGGLYNEQFF.

About this clonotype: A much larger clonotype is one base distant, so this may be a read error. This rearrangement joins TRBV7-6 to TRBJ2-2; 13 bases align to TRBD2. This CDR3 has 16 residues. Germline values: CDR1 SGHVS, CDR2 FNYEAQ. CDR3 bases: TGTGCCAGCAGAAATACTAGCGGGAGGGCCACCGCGGAGCTGTTTTTT. Translated: CASRNTSGRATAELFF.

Comments on this clonotype: Germline and junction disagree at one end, which may indicate a read error. This chain connects TRBV5-1 to TRBJ2-1; 11 bases are shared with TRBD1. The germline CDR1 and CDR2 sequences are SGHRS and YFSETQ. This CDR3 has 13 residues. The CDR3 reads CASGTGGGNEQLF. As DNA, the CDR3 is TGCGCCAGCGGGACAGGGGGTGGCAATGAGCAGCTCTTC.

This clonotype showed up many times. The chain links TRBV7-9 to TRBJ2-1; D uncertain. The CDR3 length is 15 residues. Trimming left V 1 base short and J 3 bases short, with 10 bases between. The germline gives CDR1 SEHNR, CDR2 FQNEAQ (reference sequence). The CDR3 region is CASSLDLLVYNEQFF. The CDR3 DNA reads as TGTGCCAGCAGCTTAGATCTCCTGGTCTACAATGAGCAGTTCTTC.